Listed below are T cell receptor beta chains from one sample, sequenced in a study of regulatory T cells in long-lasting Graves disease. TCRdb re-analysed the multiplex PCR reads in MiXCR, keeping a single row per CDR3 protein. The table shows some 320,000 distinct CDR3 sequences, with about 20% occurring only once. Sequencing used peripheral blood mononuclear cells (PBMCs), obtained at new diagnosis, from a patient treated with antithyroid drugs. All receptors derive from a female donor with Graves disease. Each CDR3 is given with its conserved first and last residue. The D gene is left open where the match is weak. Expanded clones are given a class, and other clones once, few, many or no size at all.

v_call	d_call	j_call	clone_size	cdr3_aa	cdr3_nt
TRBV20-1	TRBD2	TRBJ2-7	-	CSARRGVTGTEQYF	TGCAGTGCTAGGCGGGGGGTAACCGGAACCGAGCAGTACTTC
TRBV11-2	-	TRBJ2-1	many	CASSLKIYNEQFF	TGTGCCAGCAGCTTAAAGATCTACAATGAGCAGTTCTTC
TRBV12-3/TRBV12-4	TRBD2	TRBJ2-5	many	CASSSGLEAQETQYF	TGTGCCAGCAGTTCGGGACTAGAAGCCCAAGAGACCCAGTACTTC
TRBV19	TRBD2	TRBJ2-1	many	CASSIGRLAGGFDEQFF	TGTGCCAGTAGTATAGGTCGCCTAGCGGGAGGTTTCGATGAGCAGTTCTTC
TRBV9	-	TRBJ2-1	few	CASSLRPYYGSVTEEGEQFF	TGTGCCAGCAGCCTTCGCCCTTATTATGGTAGCGTAACGGAGGAAGGTGAGCAGTTCTTC
TRBV7-9	-	TRBJ1-2	few	CASSLQQVDGYTF	TGTGCCAGCAGCCTCCAGCAAGTCGATGGCTACACCTTC
TRBV7-9	-	TRBJ2-7	many	CASSLTRQSYEQYF	TGTGCCAGCAGCTTAACCAGACAGTCCTACGAGCAGTACTTC
TRBV2	TRBD1	TRBJ2-7	many	CAGDGTGNHEQYF	TGTGCCGGCGACGGGACAGGGAACCACGAGCAGTACTTC
TRBV19	TRBD2	TRBJ2-1	many	CASSPSGRRAYNEQFF	TGTGCCAGTAGCCCTAGCGGGAGGCGGGCCTACAATGAGCAGTTCTTC
TRBV9	-	TRBJ1-2	many	CASSSRVGRNYGYTF	TGTGCCAGCAGCTCCAGGGTCGGGCGTAACTATGGCTACACCTTC
TRBV7-9	-	TRBJ2-1	-	CASSPSSEQFF	TGTGCCAGCAGCCCCTCCAGTGAGCAGTTCTTC
TRBV6-1	-	TRBJ1-1	many	CASSDSIPRGRPNTEAFF	TGTGCCAGCAGTGACTCAATTCCTCGGGGCAGACCTAACACTGAAGCTTTCTTT
TRBV24-1	-	TRBJ2-3	many	CATSSDRGGTDTQYF	TGTGCCACCAGTAGTGACCGCGGGGGCACAGATACGCAGTATTTT
TRBV29-1	TRBD2	TRBJ2-1	many	CSARLADYNEQFF	TGCAGCGCAAGGCTAGCGGACTACAATGAGCAGTTCTTC
TRBV2	TRBD1	TRBJ2-1	many	CASLGQGYNEQFF	TGTGCCAGCCTGGGACAGGGTTACAATGAGCAGTTCTTC
TRBV20-1	-	TRBJ2-3	many	CSARGLRGSSDTQYF	TGCAGTGCTAGAGGCCTCCGGGGATCGTCAGATACGCAGTATTTT
TRBV25-1	-	TRBJ1-5	many	CASSDTFSNQPQHF	TGTGCCAGCAGTGATACGTTCAGCAATCAGCCCCAGCATTTT
TRBV9	TRBD1	TRBJ1-1	many	CASSVGTGTTEAFF	TGTGCCAGCAGCGTGGGGACAGGGACCACTGAAGCTTTCTTT
TRBV7-9	-	TRBJ1-3	many	CASSPLSGNTIYF	TGTGCCAGCAGCCCCCTCTCTGGAAACACCATATATTTT
TRBV4-1	-	TRBJ1-1	few	CASSQASRIAAEAFF	TGCGCCAGCAGCCAAGCCAGCCGGATTGCGGCTGAAGCTTTCTTT
TRBV19	-	TRBJ1-5	few	CASSLGRPRSNQPQHF	TGTGCCAGTAGTCTGGGACGGCCAAGAAGCAATCAGCCCCAGCATTTT
TRBV11-2	TRBD1	TRBJ1-6	many	CASSPQGSPLHF	TGTGCCAGCAGCCCACAGGGGTCACCCCTCCACTTT
TRBV2	-	TRBJ2-7	many	CASSVWRDSYEQYF	TGTGCCAGCAGTGTTTGGCGGGACTCCTACGAGCAGTACTTC
TRBV9	TRBD2	TRBJ2-3	-	CASSGAGEVTDTQYF	TGTGCCAGCAGCGGAGCGGGAGAGGTCACAGATACGCAGTATTTT
TRBV6-5	TRBD2	TRBJ2-3	-	CASSYLAGGLTDTQYF	TGTGCCAGCAGTTACCTAGCGGGAGGTCTCACAGATACGCAGTATTTT
TRBV30	-	TRBJ2-2	many	CAWSVQRVEAGELFF	TGTGCCTGGAGTGTACAAAGGGTGGAAGCCGGGGAGCTGTTTTTT
TRBV28	-	TRBJ2-5	-	CASSLSGGEGETQYF	TGTGCCAGCAGTTTATCTGGGGGCGAAGGCGAGACCCAGTACTTC
TRBV12-3/TRBV12-4	-	TRBJ1-2	many	CASSLVGVNSYGYTF	TGTGCCAGCAGTTTAGTAGGCGTAAACAGCTATGGCTACACCTTC
TRBV20-1	TRBD2	TRBJ2-1	-	CSASQYGGRYNEQFF	TGCAGTGCTAGTCAGTACGGCGGGAGGTACAATGAGCAGTTCTTC
TRBV7-8	-	TRBJ2-3	many	CASSLWSRSESDTQYF	TGTGCCAGCAGCTTATGGTCTCGGTCGGAATCAGATACGCAGTATTTT
TRBV7-3	TRBD1	TRBJ2-1	-	CASSSQGALSYNEQFF	TGTGCCAGCAGCTCACAGGGGGCTCTATCCTACAATGAGCAGTTCTTC
TRBV20-1	-	TRBJ1-1	many	CSANPGQDTEAFF	TGCAGTGCTAACCCCGGCCAGGACACTGAAGCTTTCTTT
TRBV7-8	TRBD2	TRBJ2-1	-	CASSLGGRAREYNEQFF	TGTGCCAGCAGCTTAGGAGGGAGGGCCCGAGAATACAATGAGCAGTTCTTC
TRBV19	-	TRBJ2-7	many	CASSIDQARGSYEQYF	TGTGCCAGTAGTATAGATCAGGCGAGAGGGTCCTACGAGCAGTACTTC
TRBV4-1	TRBD1	TRBJ1-2	once	CASSPGTGGGTGYGYTF	TGCGCCAGCAGCCCGGGGACAGGGGGGGGTACAGGTTATGGCTACACCTTC
TRBV7-2	-	TRBJ2-5	many	CASSASLQETQYF	TGTGCCAGCAGCGCCTCGCTACAAGAGACCCAGTACTTC
TRBV24-1	-	TRBJ2-2	many	CATSENNYDGELFF	TGTGCCACCAGTGAAAATAACTACGACGGGGAGCTGTTTTTT
TRBV11-3	-	TRBJ1-1	many	CASSLNRDTEAFF	TGTGCCAGCAGCCTTAACAGGGACACTGAAGCTTTCTTT
TRBV28	-	TRBJ2-1	many	CASSLGGASSYNEQFF	TGTGCCAGCAGCTTAGGTGGGGCAAGCTCCTACAATGAGCAGTTCTTC
TRBV2	TRBD1	TRBJ2-7	many	CASSSRQGVSEQYF	TGTGCCAGCAGTTCACGACAGGGGGTGAGTGAGCAGTACTTC
TRBV19	-	TRBJ2-5	many	CASTISGTQRETQYF	TGTGCCAGTACCATCTCCGGGACACAGAGGGAGACCCAGTACTTC
TRBV7-2	-	TRBJ2-5	many	CASSYETGPGQETQYF	TGTGCCAGCAGCTACGAGACAGGACCGGGTCAAGAGACCCAGTACTTC
TRBV20-1	TRBD2	TRBJ2-5	many	CSARGLAGVSQQETQYF	TGCAGTGCTCGCGGACTAGCGGGAGTTTCGCAGCAAGAGACCCAGTACTTC
TRBV27	-	TRBJ2-1	many	CASSLWALVSYNEQFF	TGTGCCAGCAGTTTATGGGCCCTAGTATCCTACAATGAGCAGTTCTTC
TRBV5-4	-	TRBJ2-1	few	CASSLSQSSYNEQFF	TGTGCCAGCAGCTTGTCACAGAGCTCCTACAATGAGCAGTTCTTC